Below are 27 T cell receptor beta chains sequenced from a single sample in a study of human T cells and chemical hapten exposure. TCRdb reanalysed the RACE reads using MiXCR and keeps one entry per CDR3 protein. Of 45,000 to 60,000 distinct CDR3 sequences in the sample, about 9.2% were seen once. This sample's time point: pre-sensitization, week 0. Indicated treatment: therapeutic diphenylcyclopropenone sensitization with weekly scalp DPC. The sample was whole blood, taken in connection with sensitization to the hapten diphenylcyclopropenone (DPC). The receptor source for this set is a middle-aged woman with alopecia areata. Some clones in this sample may be carry-over from other donors' samples.

This clonotype has a count of ten or more. The CDR3 loop is CASSFQGGYEQYF. The DNA for the CDR3 is TGTGCCAGCAGCTTTCAGGGGGGGTACGAGCAGTACTTC. The chain is built from TRBV12-3 or TRBV12-4 and TRBJ2-7, with D perhaps assigned TRBD1 or TRBD2 (7 bases each). V gave up 6 bases and J gave up 4 bases, with 13 bases separating them. The CDR3 spans 13 residues.

This clonotype was counted ten times or more. The chain recombines TRBV6-6 with TRBJ1-2; unclear D gene. Germline V CDR1 and CDR2: MNHNY, SVGAGI (reference sequence). This CDR3 is built from 11 residues. Deletions cut 6 bases from V and 12 bases from J, with 14 bases between. This CDR3 is CASREGLYNTF. In nucleotides, the CDR3 is TGTGCCAGCAGAGAGGGCCTTTACAACACCTTC.

This clonotype has a count of ten or more. The chain links TRBV7-2 to TRBJ2-1, with D possibly called TRBD1 or TRBD2 (5 bases each). The CDR3 extends over 13 amino acids. The germline gives CDR1 SGHTA, CDR2 FQGNSA. V gave up 5 bases and J gave up 13 bases, with 18 bases separating them. CDR3 sequence: CASSQLAGREQFF. The CDR3 DNA sequence: TGTGCCAGCAGCCAGTTGGCGGGCAGGGAACAGTTCTTC.

In this sample, this clonotype turned up many times. One end of the junction is discordant with germline, which a read error may explain. The CDR3 loop reads CSAGEGGQSVEQYF. The CDR3 nucleotides are TGCAGTGCTGGAGAGGGGGGACAGTCGGTCGAGCAGTACTTC. The chain couples TRBV20-1 to TRBJ2-7, with D maybe TRBD1 (7 bases). Germline V gives CDR1 DFQATT, CDR2 SNEGSKA (reference sequence). CDR3 length: 14 amino acids.

This clonotype has ten or more counts. The V gene is TRBV7-2, the J gene TRBJ2-3; D may be TRBD2 (5 bases). From germline, CDR1 is SGHTA and CDR2 FQGNSA. This CDR3 has 15 amino acids. The ends were cut back, 0 bases at V and 7 bases at J, with 14 bases in the middle. CDR3 in DNA: TGTGCCAGCAGCTTAGCTGCGGTACTAGAGTATACGCAGTATTTT. Its protein product is CASSLAAVLEYTQYF. Based on the CDR3 plus reference TRBV7-2 and TRBJ2-3, the full variable domain is GAGVSQSPSNKVTEKGKDVELRCDPISGHTALYWYRQSLGQGLEFLIYFQGNSAPDKSGLPSDRFSAERTGGSVSTLTIQRTQQEDSAVYLCASSLAAVLEYTQYFGPGTRLTVL.

This clonotype came up many times. The gene calls are TRBV7-9 and TRBJ1-1; unclear D gene. V lost 5 bases to trimming and J lost 1 base, with 8 bases between them. This CDR3 contains 13 residues. The germline V gene encodes CDR1 SEHNR and CDR2 FQNEAQ (reference sequence). The CDR3 sequence is CASSNVGNTEAFF. For the CDR3, the DNA is TGTGCCAGCAGCAATGTCGGGAACACTGAAGCTTTCTTT. Together with reference TRBV7-9 and TRBJ1-1, the CDR3 gives the full variable domain: DTGVSQNPRHKITKRGQNVTFRCDPISEHNRLYWYRQTLGQGPEFLTYFQNEAQLEKSRLLSDRFSAERPKGSFSTLEIQRTEQGDSAMYLCASSNVGNTEAFFGQGTRLTVV.

This clonotype was counted at least ten times. The chain employs TRBV7-6 and TRBJ2-1; 8 bases fit TRBD2. The ends lost 5 bases at V and 8 bases at J; junction bases unmatched: 14. Germline V gene sequence: CDR1 SGHVS, CDR2 FNYEAQ. There are 16 residues in the CDR3. Here the CDR3 reads CASSLQGAGGRYEQFF. The CDR3 nucleotides read TGTGCCAGCAGCCTTCAGGGCGCGGGGGGAAGGTATGAGCAGTTCTTC.

This clonotype showed up many times. This chain connects TRBV4-3 to TRBJ1-6, with unresolved D. V was pared by 0 bases and J by 0 bases, with 15 bases between. This CDR3 has 19 residues. Germline lookup yields CDR1 LGHNA and CDR2 YSLEER. The DNA for the CDR3 is TGCGCCAGCAGCCAAGAAGTGCAGTACCTAAGCTCCTATAATTCACCCCTCCACTTT. The encoded protein is CASSQEVQYLSSYNSPLHF.

The chain uses TRBV25-1 and TRBJ2-2; D is uncertain. Deletions cut 4 bases from V and 1 base from J, with 13 bases between. The CDR3 loop spans 16 amino acids. The germline V gene has CDR1 MGHDK and CDR2 SYGVNS. The CDR3 here is CASSAVSTRNTGELFF. CDR3 nucleotide sequence: TGTGCCAGCAGTGCCGTCTCGACACGGAACACCGGGGAGCTGTTTTTT.

Many counts were recorded for this clonotype. The chain is built from TRBV7-6 and TRBJ2-2, with TRBD2 identical over 12 bases. V lost 4 bases, J lost 6 bases, and 9 bases stayed unmatched. This CDR3 is built from 17 residues. Germline V gene sequence: CDR1 SGHVS, CDR2 FNYEAQ. CDR3 sequence (DNA): TGTGCCAGCAGCTCCCCACTAGCGGGGGGCCGTCCCGGGGAGCTGTTTTTT. This sequence encodes CASSSPLAGGRPGELFF. Full variable domain (rest looked up from reference TRBV7-6 and TRBJ2-2): GAGVSQSPRYKVTKRGQDVALRCDPISGHVSLYWYRQALGQGPEFLTYFNYEAQQDKSGLPNDRFSAERPEGSISTLTIQRTEQRDSAMYRCASSSPLAGGRPGELFFGEGSRLTVL.

This clonotype was seen at least ten times. The chain has TRBV20-1 and TRBJ1-1, with 9 bases aligning to TRBD1. The CDR3 totals 13 residues. Germline loops: CDR1 DFQATT, CDR2 SNEGSKA (reference sequence). The CDR3 is CSWIPGQGSEAFF. CDR3 sequence (DNA): TGCAGCTGGATACCGGGACAGGGATCTGAAGCTTTCTTT.

This clonotype occurred a few times. The J gene is TRBJ2-7, the V gene TRBV6-5, with D uncertain. The CDR3 covers 11 residues. CDR1 and CDR2 (germline): MNHEY, SVGAGI. Deletions cut 10 bases from V and 6 bases from J, with 13 bases between. The CDR3 reads CATSLSGEQYF. As DNA, the CDR3 is TGTGCCACCTCCCTTTCCGGCGAGCAGTACTTC.

This clonotype occurred many times. The rearrangement joins TRBV7-9 to TRBJ1-2; D is perhaps TRBD1 (6 bases). The CDR3 consists of 13 residues. Germline V gene lookup returns CDR1 SEHNR and CDR2 FQNEAQ (reference sequence). Trimming shortened V by 4 bases and J by 6 bases, and 12 bases separated the two germline ends. The CDR3 loop is CASSYDRIDGYTF. CDR3 sequence (DNA): TGTGCCAGCAGCTACGACAGGATTGATGGCTACACCTTC. The entire variable domain, with the rest obtained from reference TRBV7-9 and TRBJ1-2, is as follows: DTGVSQNPRHKITKRGQNVTFRCDPISEHNRLYWYRQTLGQGPEFLTYFQNEAQLEKSRLLSDRFSAERPKGSFSTLEIQRTEQGDSAMYLCASSYDRIDGYTFGSGTRLTVV.

This clonotype was recorded many times. This chain joins TRBV30 and TRBJ1-5; tentative D call: TRBD1 (5 bases). Germline CDR1 reads GTSNPN; CDR2 reads SVGIG (reference sequence). V was cut by 1 base and J by 5 bases, with 12 bases left in between. This CDR3 is built from 14 residues. The CDR3: CAWSEVGGDQPQHF. CDR3 sequence (DNA): TGTGCCTGGAGTGAAGTGGGGGGAGATCAGCCCCAGCATTTT.

This clonotype was detected many times. The chain joins TRBV12-3 or TRBV12-4 to TRBJ1-4, with D uncertain. The CDR3 has 14 amino acids. The V end lost 8 bases, the J end lost 6 bases, and 16 bases lay between the germline ends. The CDR3 here is CASRPGELHEKLFF. CDR3 sequence (DNA): TGTGCCAGCCGACCGGGAGAGCTTCATGAAAAACTGTTTTTT.

This clonotype has a count of ten or more. The rearrangement links TRBV4-1 to TRBJ2-1, with 9 bases that match TRBD2. From germline, CDR1 is MGHRA and CDR2 YSYEKL. CDR3 length equals 18 residues. The J segment lost 0 bases and the V segment lost 0 bases, leaving 6 bases of the junction unmatched. CDR3 sequence (DNA): TGCGCCAGCAGCCAAGAATCTAGCGGGGCGAACTCCTACAATGAGCAGTTCTTC. Encoded protein: CASSQESSGANSYNEQFF.

This clonotype was detected many times. The V call is TRBV12-3 or TRBV12-4, the J call TRBJ1-1; D ambiguous. CDR3 length: 14 amino acids. V gave up 1 base and J gave up 5 bases, with 11 bases separating them. CDR3: CASSLDGGGTEAFF. Here the CDR3 DNA reads TGTGCCAGCAGTTTAGACGGAGGAGGGACTGAAGCTTTCTTT.

This clonotype was recorded at least ten times. This rearrangement joins TRBV29-1 to TRBJ2-3, with D possibly matching TRBD1 (6 bases). CDR1 is SQVTM, CDR2 ANQGSEA, per germline. CDR3 length: 14 residues. V was trimmed by 6 bases and J by 0 bases, leaving 13 bases between them. Here the CDR3 reads CSVAKGGSTDTQYF. The CDR3 region has the DNA TGCAGCGTAGCCAAAGGGGGTAGCACAGATACGCAGTATTTT.

The chain employs TRBV11-2 and TRBJ2-2; possible D gene TRBD1, 7 bases. The CDR3 consists of 15 residues. Germline V CDR1 and CDR2: SGHAT, FQNNGV. Trimming removed 3 bases at V and 3 bases at J, with 11 bases between. The CDR3 loop is CASSFPGGHTGELFF. The DNA for the CDR3 is TGTGCCAGCAGCTTCCCAGGGGGGCACACCGGGGAGCTGTTTTTT.

Many counts were recorded for this clonotype. The chain is built from TRBV3-1 and TRBJ1-4; perhaps TRBD1 as D (6 bases). This CDR3 is 15 amino acids long. V lost 4 bases and J 8 bases, leaving 17 bases between the germline ends. CDR1 is LGHDT, CDR2 YNNKEL, per germline (reference sequence). CDR3 region: CASSPMGGLGEKLFF. CDR3 DNA sequence: TGTGCCAGCAGCCCAATGGGGGGCTTGGGAGAAAAACTGTTTTTT.

In its sample, this clonotype was seen many times. The chain employs TRBV7-9 and TRBJ1-1; a weak D match, TRBD1 (5 bases). The CDR3 covers 13 residues. The germline CDR1 and CDR2 sequences are SEHNR and FQNEAQ (reference sequence). The V gene lost 5 bases and the J gene lost 4 bases, with 11 bases spanning the gap. CDR3 protein: CASSEGAGTEAFF. CDR3 coding DNA: TGTGCCAGCAGCGAAGGGGCCGGCACTGAAGCTTTCTTT.

This clonotype has more than one count but fewer than ten. This chain joins TRBV20-1 and TRBJ1-1, with a possible D match to TRBD1 (6 bases). Germline V gene data show CDR1 as DFQATT and CDR2 as SNEGSKA (reference sequence). CDR3 size: 15 residues. V was trimmed by 4 bases and J by 1 base, leaving 16 bases between them. The CDR3 coding sequence is TGCAGTGCTAAGCGGACAGACCTAGAGAACACTGAAGCTTTCTTT. It encodes CSAKRTDLENTEAFF.

The J gene is TRBJ1-4, the V gene TRBV6-6; possible D gene TRBD1, 5 bases. CDR1 MNHNY and CDR2 SVGAGI come from the germline V gene (reference sequence). The CDR3 consists of 14 residues. Trimming took 8 bases from V and 4 from J, leaving 14 bases between them. The CDR3 sequence: CASSGWGGNEKLFF. Here the CDR3 DNA reads TGTGCCAGCTCCGGGTGGGGGGGTAATGAAAAACTGTTTTTT.

This clonotype was seen repeatedly, ten times or more. The chain links TRBV9 to TRBJ2-5; D is possibly TRBD1 or TRBD2 (6 bases each). Trimming took 0 bases from V and 5 from J, leaving 17 bases between them. This CDR3 contains 16 residues. Per germline, CDR1 SGDLS and CDR2 YYNGEE. The CDR3 DNA is TGTGCCAGCAGCGTAGGGACAGTTCCCGGAGGGGAGACCCAGTACTTC. Translating gives CASSVGTVPGGETQYF.

This clonotype was recorded at least ten times. The gene calls are TRBV28 and TRBJ2-7; D may be TRBD1 (6 bases). The germline V gene has CDR1 MDHEN and CDR2 SYDVKM. V was shortened by 7 bases and J by 5 bases, with 24 bases between the two germline ends. CDR3 length: 16 residues. CDR3 in amino acids: CASTQAFRGSAHEQYF. CDR3 coding DNA: TGTGCCAGCACCCAAGCCTTTAGGGGGAGCGCCCACGAGCAGTACTTC. Full variable domain (remainder filled in from reference TRBV28 and TRBJ2-7): DVKVTQSSRYLVKRTGEKVFLECVQDMDHENMFWYRQDPGLGLRLIYFSYDVKMKEKGDIPEGYSVSREKKERFSLILESASTNQTSMYLCASTQAFRGSAHEQYFGPGTRLTVT.

The J gene is TRBJ2-3, the V gene TRBV21-1; the D call of TRBD1 is as the table states it, not checked on the DNA. TRBV21-1 is recorded as a pseudogene. CDR3 length: 15 amino acids. The CDR3, as DNA: TGTGCCAGCAGCAAAGGCGCCTCTCCCACGAATACGCAGTATTTT. Its protein product is CASSKGASPTNTQYF.

The table lists this clonotype with many counts. The chain combines TRBV6-5 with TRBJ2-1; D is possibly TRBD1 (5 bases). Trimming took 6 bases from V and 4 from J, leaving 16 bases between them. Germline CDR1 MNHEY, CDR2 SVGAGI. This CDR3 region has 15 residues. CDR3 DNA: TGTGCCAGCAGCCTCAAGGGGAACGATTACAATGAGCAGTTCTTC. This translates into CASSLKGNDYNEQFF.